This passage covers 10 T cell receptor beta chains from one sample sequenced in a study of shared clonotypes between healthy human individuals. Produced via immunoSEQ multiplex PCR; TCRdb's table is partial and in-frame only. The table lists a few million clones, approximately 92% of them singletons. The sequenced sample was naive CD4+ T cells sorted from blood. Subset: CD45RA+ positively selected. All receptors come from a man aged 18 to 30 in good health.

The chain joins TRBV18 to TRBJ2-2, with D tentatively TRBD1 (5 bases). V lost 0 bases and J 6 bases, leaving 8 bases between the germline ends. Germline assignment: CDR1 KGHSH and CDR2 LQKENI. The CDR3 runs 14 residues. CDR3 DNA sequence: TGTGCCAGCTCACCACCAGGGGTGGCCGGGGAGCTGTTTTTT. This encodes CASSPPGVAGELFF.

The chain has TRBV19 and TRBJ2-7; a possible D gene is TRBD2 (6 bases). The CDR3 sequence is 14 residues long. Trimming took 8 bases from V and 2 from J, leaving 16 bases between them. CDR1 and CDR2 (germline): LNHDA, SQIVND (reference sequence). CDR3 protein: CASATAGGAYEQYF. CDR3 bases: TGTGCCAGTGCCACCGCTGGCGGGGCCTACGAGCAGTACTTC.

This rearrangement joins TRBV5-4 to TRBJ2-7; 8 bases match TRBD1. With 4 bases clipped from V and 2 bases from J, the junction kept 5 bases outside the gene matches. CDR3 length equals 14 residues. Germline assignment: CDR1 SGHNT and CDR2 YYREEE (reference sequence). The CDR3 region has the DNA TGTGCCAGCAGCGACCCGACAGGGGCCTACGAGCAGTACTTC. Protein product: CASSDPTGAYEQYF.

The rearrangement uses TRBV19 and TRBJ2-7; possible D gene TRBD2, 6 bases. Between the trimmed V and J ends, which lost 3 bases and 2 bases, there was a span of 8 bases. The CDR3 totals 13 residues. Germline CDR1 LNHDA, CDR2 SQIVND (reference sequence). This CDR3 is CASSMGLTYEQYF. The CDR3 DNA follows: TGTGCCAGTAGTATGGGACTCACCTACGAGCAGTACTTC. The whole variable domain, remainder taken from reference TRBV19 and TRBJ2-7, is DGGITQSPKYLFRKEGQNVTLSCEQNLNHDAMYWYRQDPGQGLRLIYYSQIVNDFQKGDIAEGYSVSREKKESFPLTVTSAQKNPTAFYLCASSMGLTYEQYFGPGTRLTVT.

This clone was seen just once. The chain is built from TRBV7-2 and TRBJ2-7, with 16 bases lining up with TRBD2. The CDR3 sequence is 19 residues long. Looked up from germline, CDR1 is SGHTA and CDR2 is FQGNSA. J gave up 7 bases and V 5 bases, and 17 bases lay outside the gene matches. CDR3 in amino acids: CASSPVPGTSGRAGGEQYF. The DNA for the CDR3 is TGTGCCAGCAGCCCAGTCCCCGGGACTAGCGGGAGGGCCGGGGGTGAGCAGTACTTC.

This clone was seen a few times. This CDR3 is CASSFHTEAFF. CDR3 nucleotide sequence: TGTGCCAGCAGCTTTCACACTGAAGCTTTCTTT. This chain connects TRBV5-4 to TRBJ1-1; no definite D call. Per germline, CDR1 SGHNT and CDR2 YYREEE (reference sequence). With 2 bases removed from V and 3 bases from J, the gap between germline ends came to 2 bases. This CDR3 is built from 11 residues.

The J gene is TRBJ2-5, the V gene TRBV11-2, with 8 nucleotides matching TRBD1. This CDR3 contains 15 residues. The J segment lost 5 bases and the V segment lost 5 bases, leaving 10 bases of the junction unmatched. From germline, CDR1 is SGHAT and CDR2 FQNNGV. The CDR3 sequence: CASSTRDRRLETQYF. The CDR3 DNA sequence: TGTGCCAGCAGCACCCGGGACAGGCGGTTGGAGACCCAGTACTTC.

The chain recombines TRBV25-1 with TRBJ2-5; D is possibly TRBD1 or TRBD2 (5 bases each). Germline CDR1 MGHDK, CDR2 SYGVNS. With 4 bases removed from V and 2 bases from J, the gap between germline ends came to 8 bases. The CDR3 consists of 13 residues. The CDR3 loop is CASSAGPQETQYF. The CDR3 nucleotides are TGTGCCAGCAGTGCGGGACCGCAAGAGACCCAGTACTTC.

The rearrangement links TRBV9 to TRBJ2-1; D not certain. The germline gives CDR1 SGDLS, CDR2 YYNGEE. CDR3 length equals 16 residues. Trimming removed 1 base from V and 0 bases from J, with 11 bases in between. CDR3 protein: CASSVLNNPSYNEQFF. The DNA for the CDR3 is TGTGCCAGCAGCGTATTAAACAACCCCTCCTACAATGAGCAGTTCTTC.

The chain is built from TRBV7-2 and TRBJ2-7; TRBD1 might be the D (6 bases). CDR1 SGHTA and CDR2 FQGNSA come from the germline V gene. Between the trimmed V and J ends, which lost 4 bases and 7 bases, there was a span of 14 bases. CDR3 size: 13 residues. CDR3 region: CASSSQVQGEQYF. The CDR3 bases are TGTGCCAGCAGCTCACAGGTCCAGGGGGAGCAGTACTTC.